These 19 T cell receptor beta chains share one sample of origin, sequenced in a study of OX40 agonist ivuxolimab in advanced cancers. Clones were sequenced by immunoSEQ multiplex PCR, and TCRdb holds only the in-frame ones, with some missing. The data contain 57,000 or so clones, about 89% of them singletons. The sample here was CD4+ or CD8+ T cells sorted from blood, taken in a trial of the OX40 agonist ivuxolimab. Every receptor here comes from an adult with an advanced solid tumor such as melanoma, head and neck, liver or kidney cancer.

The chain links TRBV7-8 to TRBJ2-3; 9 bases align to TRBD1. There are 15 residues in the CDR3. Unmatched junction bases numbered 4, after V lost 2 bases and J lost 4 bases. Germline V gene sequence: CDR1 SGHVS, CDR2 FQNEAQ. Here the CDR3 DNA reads TGTGCCAGCAGCTTATCCGGGACAGGGCCAGATACGCAGTATTTT. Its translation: CASSLSGTGPDTQYF. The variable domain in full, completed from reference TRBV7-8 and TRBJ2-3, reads GAGVSQSPRYKVAKRGQDVALRCDPISGHVSLFWYQQALGQGPEFLTYFQNEAQLDKSGLPSDRFFAERPEGSVSTLKIQRTQQEDSAVYLCASSLSGTGPDTQYFGPGTRLTVL.

The CDR3 is CASSGGDSSYEQYF. CDR3 DNA sequence: TGTGCCAGCTCAGGGGGCGATTCGTCCTACGAGCAGTACTTC. The chain uses TRBV27 and TRBJ2-7; TRBD1 agrees at 8 bases. The CDR3 has 14 amino acids. Germline assignment: CDR1 MNHEY and CDR2 SMNVEV (reference sequence). The trim removed 8 bases at V and 1 base at J, leaving 7 bases unmatched.

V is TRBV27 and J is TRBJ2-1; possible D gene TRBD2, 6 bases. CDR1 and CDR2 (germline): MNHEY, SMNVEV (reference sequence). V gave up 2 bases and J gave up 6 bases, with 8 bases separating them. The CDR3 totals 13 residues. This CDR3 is CASSLGGLNEQFF. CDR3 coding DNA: TGTGCCAGCAGTTTAGGAGGGCTCAATGAGCAGTTCTTC.

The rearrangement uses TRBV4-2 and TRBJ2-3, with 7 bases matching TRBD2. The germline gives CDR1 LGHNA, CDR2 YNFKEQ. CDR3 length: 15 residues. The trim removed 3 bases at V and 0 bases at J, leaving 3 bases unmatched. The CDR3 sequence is CASSHLSGSTDTQYF. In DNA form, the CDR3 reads TGTGCCAGCAGCCACCTTAGCGGGAGCACAGATACGCAGTATTTT.

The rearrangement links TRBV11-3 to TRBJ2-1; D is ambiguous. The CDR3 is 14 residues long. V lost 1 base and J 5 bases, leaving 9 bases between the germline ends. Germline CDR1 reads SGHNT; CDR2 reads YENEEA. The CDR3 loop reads CASSLVKRNNEQFF. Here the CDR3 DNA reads TGTGCCAGCAGCTTAGTAAAAAGGAACAATGAGCAGTTCTTC.

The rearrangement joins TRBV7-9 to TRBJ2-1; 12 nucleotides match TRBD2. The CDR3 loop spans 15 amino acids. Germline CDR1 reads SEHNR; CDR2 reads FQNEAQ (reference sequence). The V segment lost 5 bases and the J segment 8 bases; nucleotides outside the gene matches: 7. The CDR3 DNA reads TGTGCCAGCAGCCAGGGGACTAGCGGGTGGTATGAGCAGTTCTTC. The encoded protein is CASSQGTSGWYEQFF.

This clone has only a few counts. The DNA of the CDR3 is TGTGCCAGCAGCCAAGAGGGACTAGCGGGAGGTCTTCTGGATGAGCAGTTCTTC. Amino acids: CASSQEGLAGGLLDEQFF. The rearrangement links TRBV14 to TRBJ2-1; 15 bases fit TRBD2. The trim removed 0 bases at V and 8 bases at J, leaving 8 bases unmatched. Germline V gives CDR1 SGHDN, CDR2 FVKESK. The CDR3 sequence is 18 residues long.

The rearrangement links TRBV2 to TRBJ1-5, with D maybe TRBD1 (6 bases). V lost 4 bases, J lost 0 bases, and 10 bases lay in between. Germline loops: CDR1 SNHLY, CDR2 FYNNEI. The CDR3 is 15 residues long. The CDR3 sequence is CASSGGGYSNQPQHF. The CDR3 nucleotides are TGTGCCAGCAGTGGCGGGGGCTATAGCAATCAGCCCCAGCATTTT. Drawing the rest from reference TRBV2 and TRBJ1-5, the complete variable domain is EPEVTQTPSHQVTQMGQEVILRCVPISNHLYFYWYRQILGQKVEFLVSFYNNEISEKSEIFDDQFSVERPDGSNFTLKIRSTKLEDSAMYFCASSGGGYSNQPQHFGDGTRLSIL.

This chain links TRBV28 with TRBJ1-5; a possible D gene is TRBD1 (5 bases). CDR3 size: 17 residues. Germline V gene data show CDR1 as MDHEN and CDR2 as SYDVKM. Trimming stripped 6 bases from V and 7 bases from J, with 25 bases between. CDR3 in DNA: TGTGCCAGCAGCCTGGGTGGGCCGGGGCAGGAAAAACAGCCCCAGCATTTT. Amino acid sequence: CASSLGGPGQEKQPQHF.

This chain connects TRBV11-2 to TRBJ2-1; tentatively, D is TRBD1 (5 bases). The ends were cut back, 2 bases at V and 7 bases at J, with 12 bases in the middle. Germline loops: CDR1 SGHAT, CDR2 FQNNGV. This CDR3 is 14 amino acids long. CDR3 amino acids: CASSLRGRVNEQFF. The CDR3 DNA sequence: TGTGCCAGCAGCTTAAGGGGCAGGGTGAATGAGCAGTTCTTC. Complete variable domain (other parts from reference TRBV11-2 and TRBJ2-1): EAGVAQSPRYKIIEKRQSVAFWCNPISGHATLYWYQQILGQGPKLLIQFQNNGVVDDSQLPKDRFSAERLKGVDSTLKIQPAKLEDSAVYLCASSLRGRVNEQFFGPGTRLTVL.

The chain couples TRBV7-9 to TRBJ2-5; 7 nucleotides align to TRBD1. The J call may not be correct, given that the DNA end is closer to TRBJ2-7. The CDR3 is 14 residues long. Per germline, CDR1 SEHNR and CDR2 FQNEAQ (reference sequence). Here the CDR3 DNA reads TGTGCCAGCAGCTTAGTAGCAGGGGGATACGAGCAGTACTTC. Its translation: CASSLVAGGYEQYF.

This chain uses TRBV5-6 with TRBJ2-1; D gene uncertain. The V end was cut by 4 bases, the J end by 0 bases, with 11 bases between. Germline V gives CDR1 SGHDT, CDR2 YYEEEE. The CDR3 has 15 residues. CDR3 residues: CASSPDRSSYNEQFF. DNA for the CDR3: TGTGCCAGCAGCCCAGATAGGAGCTCCTACAATGAGCAGTTCTTC.

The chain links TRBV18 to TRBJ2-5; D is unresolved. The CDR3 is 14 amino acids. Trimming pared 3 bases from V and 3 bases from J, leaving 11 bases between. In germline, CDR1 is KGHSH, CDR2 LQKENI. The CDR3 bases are TGTGCCAGCTCACCGACGAACGATAAAGAGACCCAGTACTTC. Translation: CASSPTNDKETQYF.

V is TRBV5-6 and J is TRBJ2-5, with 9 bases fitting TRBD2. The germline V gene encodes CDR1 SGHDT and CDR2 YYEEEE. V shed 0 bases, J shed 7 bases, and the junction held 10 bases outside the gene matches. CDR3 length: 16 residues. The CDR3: CASSLELAGPRGTQYF. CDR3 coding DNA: TGTGCCAGCAGCTTGGAACTAGCGGGTCCTAGGGGGACCCAGTACTTC.

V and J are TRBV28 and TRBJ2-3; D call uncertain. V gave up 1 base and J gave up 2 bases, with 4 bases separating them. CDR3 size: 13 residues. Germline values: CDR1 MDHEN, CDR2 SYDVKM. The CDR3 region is CASSLSFTDTQYF. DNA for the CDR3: TGTGCCAGCAGTTTATCCTTCACAGATACGCAGTATTTT.

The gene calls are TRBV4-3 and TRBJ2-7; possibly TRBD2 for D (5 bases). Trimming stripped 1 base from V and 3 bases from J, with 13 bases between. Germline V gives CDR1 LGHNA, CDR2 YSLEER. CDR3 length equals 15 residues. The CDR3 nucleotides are TGCGCCAGCAGCCAAGGGCTGGGAAGCGGCTACGAGCAGTACTTC. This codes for CASSQGLGSGYEQYF.

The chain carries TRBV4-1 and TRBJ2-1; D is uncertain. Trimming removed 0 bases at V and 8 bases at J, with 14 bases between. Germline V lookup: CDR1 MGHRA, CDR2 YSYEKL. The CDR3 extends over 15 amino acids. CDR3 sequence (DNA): TGCGCCAGCAGCCAAGAAGAAAACCCCACCTATGAGCAGTTCTTC. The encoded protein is CASSQEENPTYEQFF.

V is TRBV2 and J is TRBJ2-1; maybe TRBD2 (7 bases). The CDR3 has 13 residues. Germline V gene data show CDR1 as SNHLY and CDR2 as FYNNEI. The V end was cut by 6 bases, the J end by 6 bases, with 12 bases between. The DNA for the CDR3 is TGTGCCAGCAGCTTAAGGGGGGGCAATGAGCAGTTCTTC. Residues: CASSLRGGNEQFF.

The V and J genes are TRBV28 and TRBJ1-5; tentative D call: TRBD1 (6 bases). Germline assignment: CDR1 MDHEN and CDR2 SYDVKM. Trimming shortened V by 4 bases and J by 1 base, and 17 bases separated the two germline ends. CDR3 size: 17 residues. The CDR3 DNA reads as TGTGCCAGCAGTTGGTGGGGGGCCGGAGGGAGCAATCAGCCCCAGCATTTT. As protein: CASSWWGAGGSNQPQHF.